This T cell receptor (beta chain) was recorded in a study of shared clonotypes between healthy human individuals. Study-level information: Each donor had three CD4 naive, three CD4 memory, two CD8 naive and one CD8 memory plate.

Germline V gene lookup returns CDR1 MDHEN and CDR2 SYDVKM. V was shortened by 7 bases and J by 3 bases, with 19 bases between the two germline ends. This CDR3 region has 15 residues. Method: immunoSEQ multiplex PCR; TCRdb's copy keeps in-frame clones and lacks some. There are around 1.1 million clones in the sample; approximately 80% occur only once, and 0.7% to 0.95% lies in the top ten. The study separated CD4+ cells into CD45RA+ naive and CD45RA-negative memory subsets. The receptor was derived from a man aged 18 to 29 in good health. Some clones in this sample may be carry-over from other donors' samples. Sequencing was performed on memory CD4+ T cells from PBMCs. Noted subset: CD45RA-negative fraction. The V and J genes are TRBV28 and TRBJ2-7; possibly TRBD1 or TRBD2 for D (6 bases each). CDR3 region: CASKAGGGKSYEQYF. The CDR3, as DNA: TGTGCCAGCAAGGCCGGGGGCGGTAAGAGCTACGAGCAGTACTTC.